The clone carrying this TCR beta chain was seen more than once but under ten times. Its antigen is not known. Each donor gave roughly 9.2 milliliters of peripheral blood. Researchers report isolating at least 7 million PBMCs per sample. These data originate in a study of blood T cells in healthy people across ages. Findings and limits, study-wide: Both naive CD4+ cell counts and diversity were greater in long-lived donors than in aged donors.

The use of a sample-barcoded 5' primer and a J-beta primer mix characterized a second PCR of roughly 6 to 11 cycles. A 12-random-nucleotide template-switch adaptor tagged each cDNA molecule. TCRdb re-derived calls from the 5' RACE reads in MiXCR, one entry per CDR3 protein. The table includes approximately 1.5 million distinct CDR3 sequences, 30% to 35% detected once. The CDR3 has 16 residues. The V gene lost 1 base and the J gene lost 4 bases, with 14 bases spanning the gap. Per the germline V gene, CDR1 is MNHEY and CDR2 is SVGEGT. The receptor's source is a woman aged 25 to 39 in good health. The sequenced sample consisted of blood. J is TRBJ2-1 and V is TRBV6-2 or TRBV6-3, with a weak D call TRBD1 (6 bases). The CDR3 loop is CASSYFGQGLYNEQFF. The CDR3 DNA is TGTGCCAGCAGTTACTTCGGCCAGGGGTTGTACAATGAGCAGTTCTTC.